A selection of T cell receptor beta chains follows, all from one sample in a study of blood T cell repertoires in COVID-19. Libraries were prepared by immunoSEQ multiplex PCR; TCRdb keeps only in-frame clonotypes and omits some of them. Of tens of thousands of clones detected, approximately 89% appear once; the ten largest clones hold 4.5% to 5.5%. The sample consisted of peripheral blood. All receptors come from an older woman with active COVID-19. CDR3s include the opening cysteine and the closing phenylalanine or tryptophan. D genes are given only for firm matches. Clone size is stated in some rows and not others, as once, few, many or a class when expanded.

TRBV13	-	-	TRBJ1-2	CASSLGGQAYGYTF	TGTGCCAGCAGCTTAGGGGGGCAGGCCTATGGCTACACCTTC
TRBV18	once	TRBD2	TRBJ2-3	CASSPSGGGPDTQYF	TGTGCCAGCTCACCTTCGGGGGGTGGGCCAGATACGCAGTATTTT
TRBV11-2	once	-	TRBJ1-3	CASSFGDSGNTIYF	TGTGCCAGCAGTTTCGGGGATTCTGGAAACACCATATATTTT
TRBV6-6	-	TRBD2	TRBJ2-1	CASRRTSGDYNEQFF	TGTGCCAGCAGGAGGACTAGCGGGGACTACAATGAGCAGTTCTTC
TRBV5-1	-	TRBD2	TRBJ2-5	CASSGGLAGGRGETQYF	TGCGCCAGCAGCGGGGGACTAGCGGGAGGCCGAGGGGAGACCCAGTACTTC
TRBV3-1/TRBV3-2	-	-	TRBJ1-1	CASSRRVADTEAFF	TGTGCCAGCAGCCGCAGGGTAGCCGACACTGAAGCTTTCTTT
TRBV7-2	-	-	TRBJ1-2	CASSLAAGFYGYTF	TGTGCCAGCAGCTTAGCGGCGGGGTTCTATGGCTACACCTTC
TRBV18	-	TRBD1	TRBJ2-4	CASSPGTAYDIQYF	TGTGCCAGCTCACCCGGGACAGCATATGACATTCAGTACTTC
TRBV5-1	-	TRBD1	TRBJ2-5	CASSARTGQETQYF	TGCGCCAGCAGCGCCAGGACAGGGCAAGAGACCCAGTACTTC
TRBV19	-	-	TRBJ2-3	CASRMRAGEVTDTQYF	TGTGCCAGTCGCATGAGGGCAGGGGAAGTGACAGATACGCAGTATTTT
TRBV6-1	-	-	TRBJ1-6	CASSDWEFRDNSPLHF	TGTGCCAGCAGTGATTGGGAGTTTAGGGATAATTCACCCCTCCACTTT
TRBV6-1	few	TRBD1	TRBJ1-1	CASSEGQGSAEAFF	TGTGCCAGCAGTGAGGGACAGGGAAGCGCCGAAGCTTTCTTT
TRBV19	-	-	TRBJ2-1	CASSIPKTSGAEQFF	TGTGCCAGTAGTATCCCCAAGACAAGCGGCGCCGAGCAGTTCTTC
TRBV20-1	-	-	TRBJ2-1	CSASLGLWSSYNEQFF	TGCAGTGCTAGTTTGGGACTGTGGAGCTCCTACAATGAGCAGTTCTTC
TRBV28	-	-	TRBJ2-3	CASSAPRGRGGGTQYF	TGTGCCAGCAGTGCCCCGCGGGGGCGCGGGGGAGGTACGCAGTATTTT
TRBV7-9	-	-	TRBJ1-4	CASKRPTNEKLFF	TGTGCCAGCAAGAGGCCTACTAATGAAAAACTGTTTTTT
TRBV11-2	-	TRBD2	TRBJ2-1	CASSLENGRYNEQFF	TGTGCCAGCAGCTTAGAGAACGGGAGGTACAATGAGCAGTTCTTC
TRBV19	-	-	TRBJ2-3	CASSRLSTDTQYF	TGTGCCAGTAGTAGGCTGAGCACAGATACGCAGTATTTT
TRBV6-5	-	TRBD1	TRBJ1-2	CASSYSMQGGYGYTF	TGTGCCAGCAGTTACTCGATGCAGGGGGGCTATGGCTACACCTTC
TRBV5-6	-	TRBD1	TRBJ2-7	CASRGTAYEQYF	TGTGCCAGCAGGGGGACAGCCTACGAGCAGTACTTC
TRBV7-2	-	TRBD1	TRBJ2-4	CASSLPGTGGNIQYF	TGTGCCAGCAGCTTACCCGGGACAGGGGGCAACATTCAGTACTTC
TRBV4-1	once	TRBD1	TRBJ1-1	CASRSPDRAGTEAFF	TGCGCCAGCCGATCACCAGACAGGGCGGGCACTGAAGCTTTCTTT
TRBV6-5	-	-	TRBJ1-6	CASSYGASSYNSPLHF	TGTGCCAGCAGTTACGGGGCCAGCTCCTATAATTCACCCCTCCACTTT
TRBV5-1	-	TRBD1	TRBJ2-3	CASSFQQGTDTQYF	TGCGCCAGCAGCTTCCAACAGGGGACAGATACGCAGTATTTT
TRBV24-1	-	TRBD2	TRBJ2-3	CATSDPTTILAGGLRTDTQYF	TGTGCCACCAGTGATCCGACAACCATACTAGCGGGAGGGCTCCGCACAGATACGCAGTATTTT
TRBV11-2	-	-	TRBJ2-7	CASSLEAGRPEQYF	TGTGCCAGCAGCTTAGAAGCGGGTAGGCCCGAGCAGTACTTC
TRBV7-2	-	TRBD2	TRBJ2-3	CASSFSPPGAGGFVDTQYF	TGTGCCAGCAGCTTCTCCCCCCCGGGAGCGGGAGGGTTTGTAGATACGCAGTATTTT
TRBV6-1	-	-	TRBJ1-5	CASSEWEGNQPQHF	TGTGCCAGCAGTGAATGGGAGGGGAATCAGCCCCAGCATTTT
TRBV28	-	-	TRBJ2-3	CASSFSGAADTQYF	TGTGCCAGCAGTTTCTCTGGAGCGGCAGATACGCAGTATTTT
TRBV4-2	-	TRBD2	TRBJ2-5	CASSQVVAGGENTQYF	TGTGCCAGCAGCCAAGTGGTAGCGGGAGGGGAGAACACCCAGTACTTC
TRBV5-1	-	-	TRBJ1-6	CASSLDSYNSPLHF	TGCGCCAGCAGCTTGGACAGTTATAATTCACCCCTCCACTTT
TRBV5-6	-	TRBD1	TRBJ2-7	CASSLGTGYPYEQYF	TGTGCCAGCAGCCTGGGGACAGGGTATCCCTACGAGCAGTACTTC
TRBV11-2	-	TRBD2	TRBJ2-1	CASSLVGGEQFF	TGTGCCAGCAGCTTAGTGGGGGGGGAGCAGTTCTTC
TRBV3-1/TRBV3-2	-	-	TRBJ2-7	CASSRLTGPLYEQYF	TGTGCCAGCAGCCGCCTGACGGGTCCCCTCTACGAGCAGTACTTC
TRBV2	-	TRBD1	TRBJ2-1	CASSATWTGYYNEQFF	TGTGCCAGCAGTGCAACCTGGACAGGGTATTACAATGAGCAGTTCTTC
TRBV28	once	TRBD1	TRBJ2-7	CASSGPRGQGYEQYF	TGTGCCAGCAGTGGCCCCCGAGGACAGGGCTACGAGCAGTACTTC
TRBV7-2	-	-	TRBJ1-5	CASSSPAGGGNQPQHF	TGTGCCAGCAGCTCCCCGGCGGGGGGCGGCAATCAGCCCCAGCATTTT
TRBV5-4	-	TRBD1	TRBJ1-1	CASSFRTGVLHTEAFF	TGTGCCAGCAGCTTCCGGACAGGAGTTCTGCACACTGAAGCTTTCTTT
TRBV28	-	TRBD2	TRBJ2-6	CASSRGLSGRSGSGANVLTF	TGTGCCAGCAGTAGAGGATTGAGCGGGAGGTCCGGCTCTGGGGCCAACGTCCTGACTTTC
TRBV5-1	-	TRBD1	TRBJ1-2	CASSSFPSDRADGYTF	TGCGCCAGCAGCTCCTTCCCTTCTGACAGGGCCGATGGCTACACCTTC